Shown below are 16 T cell receptor beta chains from a single sample sequenced in a study of cytotoxic CD8 clonotypes in ibrutinib-treated CLL. Profiling relied on immunoSEQ multiplex PCR, and the TCRdb table lists in-frame clones only, not all of them. The sample consists of 140,000 to 150,000 clones, around 76% of them appearing once. This sample comprised PBMCs, obtained after 24 months of ibrutinib treatment. All receptors derive from a human donor with chronic lymphocytic leukemia.

This chain uses TRBV2 with TRBJ2-7, with 7 nucleotides matching TRBD1. The CDR3 is 14 amino acids. Unmatched junction bases numbered 10, after V lost 7 bases and J lost 4 bases. Germline V CDR1 and CDR2: SNHLY, FYNNEI. The CDR3 loop reads CASTRGQTPYEQYF. The CDR3 region has the DNA TGTGCCAGCACCCGGGGACAGACTCCGTACGAGCAGTACTTC.

V is TRBV6-1 and J is TRBJ1-2, with TRBD1 matching over 9 bases. Germline values: CDR1 MNHNS, CDR2 SASEGT. The CDR3 consists of 19 residues. V shed 4 bases and J 3 bases; nucleotides not matched to a gene: 18. DNA for the CDR3: TGTGCCAGCAGTGGCGGCTATTTCGGGACAGGGTGGTGGGACTATGGCTACACCTTC. It yields the protein CASSGGYFGTGWWDYGYTF.

J is TRBJ2-5 and V is TRBV18; 8 nucleotides match TRBD2. The CDR3 is 14 amino acids. The junction had 6 bases not matched to a gene; V was cut back by 2 bases and J by 7 bases. CDR1 KGHSH and CDR2 LQKENI come from the germline V gene. The CDR3 loop reads CASSPGREGRTQYF. The CDR3 nucleotides are TGTGCCAGCTCACCAGGCCGGGAGGGCAGGACCCAGTACTTC.

The V call is TRBV27, the J call TRBJ2-7, with D tentatively TRBD1 (5 bases). The CDR3 contains 11 residues. Looked up from germline, CDR1 is MNHEY and CDR2 is SMNVEV (reference sequence). V was trimmed by 10 bases and J by 6 bases, leaving 13 bases between them. The CDR3 region is CAIRARGEQYF. Written as DNA, the CDR3 is TGTGCCATCAGGGCTAGGGGCGAGCAGTACTTC.

V and J are TRBV7-8 and TRBJ2-5; perhaps D is TRBD1 or TRBD2 (5 bases each). CDR1 and CDR2 from the germline V gene are SGHVS and FQNEAQ. The V gene lost 3 bases and the J gene lost 5 bases, with 10 bases spanning the gap. The CDR3 sequence is 13 residues long. The CDR3 is CASSLAGDETQYF. CDR3 nucleotide sequence: TGTGCCAGCAGCTTGGCCGGGGACGAGACCCAGTACTTC.

The chain links TRBV10-3 to TRBJ1-1; 10 bases align to TRBD1. The CDR3 loop spans 18 amino acids. Germline lookup yields CDR1 ENHRY and CDR2 SYGVKD. V trimming: 2 bases; J trimming: 0 bases; junction bases outside the gene matches: 9. CDR3 nucleotide sequence: TGTGCCATCAGTGAGCCGACAGGGGGCCTGACCATGAACACTGAAGCTTTCTTT. As protein: CAISEPTGGLTMNTEAFF.

V usage is TRBV19 and J usage is TRBJ1-1, with a possible D match to TRBD1 (6 bases). CDR1 LNHDA and CDR2 SQIVND come from the germline V gene (reference sequence). V gave up 9 bases and J gave up 3 bases, with 17 bases separating them. The CDR3 totals 14 residues. The CDR3 spells CASLEGVGDTEAFF. Here the CDR3 DNA reads TGTGCCAGCCTGGAGGGGGTAGGAGACACTGAAGCTTTCTTT.

The J gene is TRBJ2-1, the V gene TRBV15; the match to TRBD2 covers 11 bases. The junction had 15 bases not matched to a gene; V was cut back by 0 bases and J by 2 bases. There are 21 residues in the CDR3. The germline CDR1 and CDR2 sequences are LNHNV and YYDKDF (reference sequence). The CDR3 region has the DNA TGTGCCACCAGCAGAGACTTGCTAGCGGGGGGCCACACCGGAACCTACAATGAGCAGTTCTTC. Its translation is CATSRDLLAGGHTGTYNEQFF.

This rearrangement joins TRBV7-8 to TRBJ2-1; TRBD2 matches 8 bases. Germline-derived CDR1 and CDR2 are SGHVS and FQNEAQ. The CDR3 is made up of 13 amino acids. The V segment lost 5 bases and the J segment 10 bases; nucleotides outside the gene matches: 7. The CDR3 loop is CASSPGGEGEQFF. The CDR3 nucleotides read TGTGCCAGCAGCCCCGGGGGGGAGGGCGAGCAGTTCTTC.

The chain employs TRBV7-9 and TRBJ2-5, with D tentatively TRBD1 or TRBD2 (5 bases each). Trimming pared 2 bases from V and 2 bases from J, leaving 12 bases between. Germline lookup yields CDR1 SEHNR and CDR2 FQNEAQ (reference sequence). The CDR3 runs 15 residues. The CDR3 reads CASSLWGRRQETQYF. The CDR3 bases are TGTGCCAGCAGCTTATGGGGGAGACGGCAAGAGACCCAGTACTTC.

This chain uses TRBV28 with TRBJ1-2; D might be TRBD1 (6 bases). Trimming took off 6 bases at V and 8 bases at J, with 13 bases between the two ends. Germline values: CDR1 MDHEN, CDR2 SYDVKM. The CDR3 is 12 residues long. CDR3 DNA sequence: TGTGCCAGCAGCCCCGACAGGCTCGGCTACACCTTC. This translates into CASSPDRLGYTF.

J is TRBJ2-7 and V is TRBV19; D possibly uses TRBD1 or TRBD2 (6 bases each). CDR3 length equals 17 residues. Trimming cost V 6 bases and J 0 bases, with 21 bases left between them. Germline V gene sequence: CDR1 LNHDA, CDR2 SQIVND (reference sequence). CDR3 sequence: CASRGLPGTRSSYEQYF. CDR3 nucleotides: TGTGCCAGTAGAGGACTACCCGGGACAAGGAGCTCCTACGAGCAGTACTTC.

With regard to this clone: A read error may account for a junction end that differs from germline. The CDR3 loop reads CASSLREDGELFF. The CDR3 bases are TGTGCTAGCAGCTTGAGGGAAGACGGGGAGCTGTTTTTT. This chain joins TRBV7-7 and TRBJ2-2; TRBD2 is a possible D gene (5 bases). CDR3 size: 13 residues. CDR1 SSHAT and CDR2 FNYEAQ come from the germline V gene (reference sequence).

J is TRBJ2-1 and V is TRBV29-1; 12 bases align to TRBD2. J gave up 10 bases and V 7 bases, and 5 bases lay outside the gene matches. CDR1 is SQVTM, CDR2 ANQGSEA, per germline. The CDR3 length is 12 residues. CDR3 sequence reads: CSARTSGVEQFF. The DNA of the CDR3 is TGCAGCGCCCGGACTAGCGGGGTAGAGCAGTTCTTC.

This chain links TRBV29-1 with TRBJ1-1; perhaps TRBD1 as D (5 bases). Germline CDR1 and CDR2: SQVTM and ANQGSEA. Trimming removed 1 base at V and 9 bases at J, with 18 bases between. The CDR3 is made up of 14 amino acids. CDR3 nucleotide sequence: TGCAGCGTTGAAGCACGCCCCGGGGCAGACAAAGCTTTCTTT. The encoded protein is CSVEARPGADKAFF. The whole variable domain, remainder taken from reference TRBV29-1 and TRBJ1-1, is SAVISQKPSRDICQRGTSLTIQCQVDSQVTMMFWYRQQPGQSLTLIATANQGSEATYESGFVIDKFPISRPNLTFSTLTVSNMSPEDSSIYLCSVEARPGADKAFFGQGTRLTVV.

The chain links TRBV18 to TRBJ1-3, with TRBD1 as a possible D gene (6 bases). The CDR3 contains 16 residues. Germline V gives CDR1 KGHSH, CDR2 LQKENI. Trimming stripped 3 bases from V and 0 bases from J, with 12 bases between. CDR3 DNA: TGTGCCAGCTCACCCCGACAGGTCTCCTCTGGAAACACCATATATTTT. Residues: CASSPRQVSSGNTIYF.